This T cell receptor (beta chain) is from a study of blood T cell repertoires in COVID-19. Study in general: Sources were T cells, B-cell-depleted T cells, or PBMCs; the material itself was cDNA or gDNA.

Assay: immunoSEQ multiplex PCR; the TCRdb copy retains only in-frame clones and omits some. The sample consists of about 34,000 clones, 88% of them appearing once. The CDR3 runs 16 residues. The clonotype comes from a human donor with active COVID-19. The donor label of this sample is uncertain. The chain employs TRBV21-1 and TRBJ2-7; the table assigns TRBD2, which was not confirmed against the DNA. TRBV21-1 is marked as a pseudogene. The specimen was peripheral blood. CDR3 region: CASSYTLAGVPYEQYF. The CDR3 DNA reads as TGTGCCAGCAGCTACACACTAGCGGGAGTTCCCTACGAGCAGTACTTC.